These 10 T cell receptor beta chains came from one sample sequenced in a study of regulatory T cells in long-lasting Graves disease. Stated time point: newly diagnosed GD, antithyroid drugs for less than 3 months. Generation of the TCR library employed RNA extracted from PBMCs. Arm-PCR of CDR3 regions with iRepertoire HTBI primers generated TCR beta libraries. A single record per CDR3 protein comes from TCRdb applying MiXCR to the multiplex PCR reads. Here the sample spans under 450,000 distinct CDR3 sequences, roughly 10% being singletons. This sample also appeared in a second study, on T cells in Graves' hyperthyroidism and ophthalmopathy.

The specimen comprised peripheral blood mononuclear cells (PBMCs), sampled at new diagnosis, from a patient treated with antithyroid drugs. Receptors originate from a woman aged 18-30 years with Graves disease.

As for this clonotype: A read error is likely here: a far larger clone is one base away. The rearrangement uses TRBV7-9 and TRBJ2-1; D gene unclear. Germline CDR1 SEHNR, CDR2 FQNEAQ (reference sequence). CDR3 size: 14 residues. V gave up 5 bases and J gave up 10 bases, with 18 bases separating them. Written as DNA, the CDR3 is TGTGCCAGCAGCCCGCCGGGCTCGCCCTACGAGCAGTTCTTC. Its translation: CASSPPGSPYEQFF.

This clonotype appeared many times. The chain links TRBV28 to TRBJ2-7; possibly TRBD1 for D (6 bases). Germline V gives CDR1 MDHEN, CDR2 SYDVKM. This CDR3 region has 15 residues. Trimming pared 7 bases from V and 1 base from J, leaving 17 bases between. The CDR3 DNA sequence: TGTGCCAGCAATTGGGGGCAGGGATCGTCCTACGAGCAGTACTTC. Amino acids: CASNWGQGSSYEQYF.

This clonotype was detected ten times or more. This chain joins TRBV6-1 and TRBJ2-7, with D unresolved. The CDR3 spans 14 residues. Trimming stripped 6 bases from V and 1 base from J, with 13 bases between. From germline, CDR1 is MNHNS and CDR2 SASEGT. The CDR3 is CASRKPLGSYEQYF. In DNA form, the CDR3 reads TGTGCCAGCAGGAAACCCTTGGGGTCCTACGAGCAGTACTTC.

Comments on this clonotype: A much larger clone lies a single base off, so this may be a read error. V usage is TRBV18 and J usage is TRBJ2-7; no definite D call. Between the trimmed V and J ends, which lost 0 bases and 7 bases, there was a span of 13 bases. Germline lookup yields CDR1 KGHSH and CDR2 LQKENI. This CDR3 has 14 residues. CDR3 sequence reads: CASSPPSMRREQYF. The CDR3 DNA reads TGTGCCAGCTCACCACCTTCTATGAGACGGGAGCAGTACTTC.

This clonotype was seen ten or more times. V and J are TRBV20-1 and TRBJ2-1; D not resolved. The CDR3 is 14 amino acids. Trimming took 3 bases from V and 0 from J, leaving 9 bases between them. Germline V CDR1 and CDR2: DFQATT, SNEGSKA (reference sequence). CDR3 residues: CSASDTTSYNEQFF. The CDR3 DNA follows: TGCAGTGCTAGCGACACCACCTCCTACAATGAGCAGTTCTTC.

This clonotype was recorded at least ten times. The J gene is TRBJ1-5, the V gene TRBV7-2, with 9 bases lining up with TRBD1. The V segment lost 5 bases and the J segment 5 bases; nucleotides outside the gene matches: 13. CDR1 is SGHTA and CDR2 is FQGNSA in the germline V gene. This CDR3 contains 17 residues. The CDR3 DNA follows: TGTGCCAGCAGCCCGCGTCCTTCGGGACAGGGTCATCAGCCCCAGCATTTT. It translates to CASSPRPSGQGHQPQHF.

This clonotype was found many times. V and J are TRBV7-9 and TRBJ2-2; D remains unclear. CDR1 SEHNR and CDR2 FQNEAQ come from the germline V gene (reference sequence). V was pared by 6 bases and J by 7 bases, with 12 bases between. This CDR3 comprises 13 residues. The CDR3 is CASSSSWGGELFF. The CDR3 DNA sequence: TGTGCCAGCAGTTCCTCTTGGGGCGGGGAGCTGTTTTTT.

In its sample, this clonotype was seen many times. This chain links TRBV11-2 with TRBJ2-1; TRBD2 matches at 10 bases. The CDR3 spans 17 residues. V was clipped by 5 bases and J by 12 bases; unmatched bases: 19. In germline, CDR1 is SGHAT, CDR2 FQNNGV. The CDR3 sequence is CASSHVRRDLAGDVQFF. In DNA, the CDR3 is TGTGCCAGCAGCCACGTCAGAAGGGACCTAGCGGGAGATGTGCAGTTCTTC.

This clonotype was detected ten times or more. The chain uses TRBV6-1 and TRBJ2-1; D is undetermined. Germline V lookup: CDR1 MNHNS, CDR2 SASEGT. This CDR3 spans 11 amino acids. The germline V and J ends were trimmed by 8 bases and 10 bases, with 12 bases remaining between them. CDR3 nucleotides: TGTGCCAGCCATATGCTCGGGGAGCAGTTCTTC. Translated, it gives CASHMLGEQFF.

This clonotype has a count of ten or more. The chain has TRBV6-2 or TRBV6-3 and TRBJ2-7; D not certain. Germline CDR1 is MNHEY and CDR2 is SVGEGT. This CDR3 is built from 13 residues. The V and J ends lost 0 bases and 4 bases respectively, with 7 bases between them. In nucleotides, the CDR3 is TGTGCCAGCAGTTACTCGGTCGGGTACGAGCAGTACTTC. This gives the protein CASSYSVGYEQYF.